These 28 T cell receptor beta chains were sequenced from one sample in a study of regulatory T cells in long-lasting Graves disease. Construction of TCR beta libraries relied on iRepertoire HTBI primers and on Arm-PCR targeting CDR3 regions. TCRdb reprocessed the multiplex PCR reads via MiXCR and lists one record per CDR3 protein. This repertoire shows 400,000 to 500,000 distinct CDR3 sequences, over 20% found once; its top ten account for 13% to 15%. Time point meaning: persistent/refractory GD, antithyroid drugs over 5 years with positive TRAb. The TCR library was made from RNA extracted from PBMCs. Sample: peripheral blood mononuclear cells (PBMCs), taken when the disease was refractory, from a patient treated with antithyroid drugs. The receptors come from a female donor with Graves disease.

Only a few counts were recorded for this clonotype. J is TRBJ2-7 and V is TRBV28; 7 nucleotides match TRBD1. This CDR3 has 15 amino acids. The germline V gene encodes CDR1 MDHEN and CDR2 SYDVKM. Trimming removed 6 bases from V and 0 bases from J; junction bases left unmatched: 8. The CDR3 region has the DNA TGTGCCAGCAGCTCAACAGGGGTCGTCTCCTACGAGCAGTACTTC. This encodes CASSSTGVVSYEQYF.

This clonotype showed up many times. The V call is TRBV2, the J call TRBJ2-5; D is possibly TRBD2 (6 bases). CDR3 length equals 14 residues. Trimming took off 6 bases at V and 4 bases at J, with 15 bases between the two ends. CDR1 is SNHLY and CDR2 is FYNNEI in the germline V gene. CDR3 DNA sequence: TGTGCCAGCAGCCGACGGGAGACTGCAGAGACCCAGTACTTC. Its translation: CASSRRETAETQYF.

V and J are TRBV5-1 and TRBJ2-3; a weak D match, TRBD2 (5 bases). The CDR3 has 13 amino acids. The germline V gene has CDR1 SGHRS and CDR2 YFSETQ. Trimming took off 5 bases at V and 4 bases at J, with 11 bases between the two ends. The CDR3 here is CASRMEEPDTQYF. The CDR3 coding sequence is TGCGCCAGCAGGATGGAGGAACCAGATACGCAGTATTTT.

This clonotype was recorded many times. This chain uses TRBV28 with TRBJ2-7; 9 bases align to TRBD2. V lost 5 bases, J lost 2 bases, and 4 bases stayed unmatched. Germline-derived CDR1 and CDR2 are MDHEN and SYDVKM. The CDR3 runs 14 residues. CDR3 in amino acids: CASSVLAGTYEQYF. DNA of the CDR3: TGTGCCAGCAGTGTACTAGCGGGTACCTACGAGCAGTACTTC.

This clonotype was seen only a few times. This chain links TRBV20-1 with TRBJ2-5; the match to TRBD2 covers 10 bases. Trimming at V came to 5 bases and at J to 5 bases, leaving 11 bases not matched to a gene. The length of the CDR3 is 15 residues. CDR1 and CDR2 (germline): DFQATT, SNEGSKA (reference sequence). The CDR3, as DNA: TGCAGTGCTCAGGGTAGCGGGAGGTCCACGGAGACCCAGTACTTC. This translates into CSAQGSGRSTETQYF.

This clonotype came up a few times. V is TRBV7-3 and J is TRBJ2-5; no reliable D call. Germline V CDR1 and CDR2: SGHTA, FQGTGA. The CDR3 has 13 amino acids. Trimming took 4 bases from V and 7 from J, leaving 13 bases between them. CDR3 sequence reads: CASSSTGMGTQYF. Here the CDR3 DNA reads TGTGCCAGCAGCTCGACTGGAATGGGGACCCAGTACTTC.

In this sample, this clonotype turned up many times. This rearrangement joins TRBV20-1 to TRBJ2-7; 11 nucleotides agree with TRBD2. Trimming cost V 6 bases and J 3 bases; bases outside gene matches: 10. Per the germline V gene, CDR1 is DFQATT and CDR2 is SNEGSKA (reference sequence). This CDR3 spans 15 amino acids. For the CDR3, the DNA is TGCAGTGCGGTCCAAACTAGCGGGAGTCTCTACGAGCAGTACTTC. This codes for CSAVQTSGSLYEQYF.

This clonotype has just a few counts. One end of the junction is discordant with germline, which a read error may explain. The chain carries TRBV6-1 and TRBJ1-1; TRBD1 matches at 7 bases. The CDR3 is 14 residues long. Germline V gives CDR1 MNHNS, CDR2 SASEGT. CDR3 sequence (DNA): TGTGCCAGCAGTGAGGCCAGGGGGAACGCTGAAGCTTTCTTT. This gives the protein CASSEARGNAEAFF.

Worth noting for this clonotype: Just one base apart from a much larger clone, this may be a read error. The CDR3 region is CVSSLYGMVGELFF. In nucleotides, the CDR3 is TGTGTCAGCAGTTTATACGGGATGGTCGGGGAGCTGTTTTTT. This chain connects TRBV27 to TRBJ2-2, with a weak D call TRBD2 (5 bases). Germline-derived CDR1 and CDR2 are MNHEY and SMNVEV (reference sequence). The CDR3 length is 14 residues.

This clonotype was seen more than once but under ten times. J is TRBJ1-5 and V is TRBV7-9; TRBD1 might be the D (5 bases). V gave up 8 bases and J gave up 2 bases, with 13 bases separating them. Germline lookup yields CDR1 SEHNR and CDR2 FQNEAQ (reference sequence). The CDR3 totals 14 residues. The CDR3 sequence is CASARGGGNQPQHF. CDR3 bases: TGTGCCAGCGCAAGGGGAGGGGGCAATCAGCCCCAGCATTTT.

The sample holds many counts of this clonotype. The chain joins TRBV3-1 to TRBJ2-7, with D unclear. Trimming took 2 bases from V and 6 from J, leaving 14 bases between them. Germline V gives CDR1 LGHDT, CDR2 YNNKEL (reference sequence). The CDR3 sequence is 14 residues long. CDR3 residues: CASSQTSGRVEQYF. In DNA, the CDR3 is TGTGCCAGCAGCCAAACGTCCGGGCGCGTCGAGCAGTACTTC.

This clonotype has a handful of counts. At one of its ends the junction is not consistent with the germline gene, which may arise from a read error. The V gene is TRBV7-7, the J gene TRBJ2-5; D is unresolved. The CDR3 is 13 amino acids. Per germline, CDR1 SSHAT and CDR2 FNYEAQ (reference sequence). The DNA for the CDR3 is TGTGCTAGCAGCTTACTGCGGCAAGAGACCCAGTACTTC. The encoded protein is CASSLLRQETQYF.

This chain links TRBV5-1 with TRBJ1-2, with D unresolved. Deletions cut 1 base from V and 4 bases from J, with 14 bases between. The germline gives CDR1 SGHRS, CDR2 YFSETQ. The CDR3 is 15 residues long. The CDR3 is CASSLQSQLGYGYTF. The CDR3 bases are TGCGCCAGCAGCTTGCAGAGCCAGCTAGGCTATGGCTACACCTTC. Full variable domain (missing parts from reference TRBV5-1 and TRBJ1-2): KAGVTQTPRYLIKTRGQQVTLSCSPISGHRSVSWYQQTPGQGLQFLFEYFSETQRNKGNFPGRFSGRQFSNSRSEMNVSTLELGDSALYLCASSLQSQLGYGYTFGSGTRLTVV.

At least ten counts were recorded for this clonotype. The chain uses TRBV5-1 and TRBJ1-2; 10 nucleotides align to TRBD1. The CDR3 sequence is 16 residues long. Trimming took 4 bases from V and 5 from J; bases not matched to a gene: 11. The germline gives CDR1 SGHRS, CDR2 YFSETQ. Written as DNA, the CDR3 is TGCGCCAGCAGCCCTCGATGGGACAGGGGCGGGTATGGCTACACCTTC. Translation gives CASSPRWDRGGYGYTF.

V usage is TRBV15 and J usage is TRBJ2-6, with D uncertain. Trimming pared 0 bases from V and 4 bases from J, leaving 13 bases between. CDR1 and CDR2 from the germline V gene are LNHNV and YYDKDF (reference sequence). CDR3 size: 17 residues. CDR3 bases: TGTGCCACCAGCAGAGAAGACCCCTGGGCAGGGGCCAACGTCCTGACTTTC. Encoded protein: CATSREDPWAGANVLTF.

The chain combines TRBV20-1 with TRBJ2-7; 9 bases match TRBD2. The CDR3 contains 13 residues. Trimming removed 5 bases from V and 4 bases from J; junction bases left unmatched: 6. The V gene's germline CDR1 is DFQATT and CDR2 SNEGSKA (reference sequence). CDR3 sequence (DNA): TGCAGTGCTGACCTAGCGGGATTGTACGAGCAGTACTTC. It yields the protein CSADLAGLYEQYF.

This clonotype was found many times. A junction boundary mismatches the germline segment, possibly from a read error. V usage is TRBV19 and J usage is TRBJ1-2; tentatively, D is TRBD1 (6 bases). CDR1 and CDR2 (germline): LNHDA, SQIVND (reference sequence). The CDR3 runs to 13 residues. The CDR3 bases are TGCGCCAGCAGCATAGGGGGTGACTATGGCTACACCTTC. Protein: CASSIGGDYGYTF.

This clonotype was counted only a few times. This CDR3 is CASSQDQGNTEAFF. Here the CDR3 DNA reads TGCGCCAGCAGCCAAGATCAAGGGAACACTGAAGCTTTCTTT. The rearrangement links TRBV4-1 to TRBJ1-1, with no clear D. The V end was cut by 0 bases, the J end by 1 base, with 6 bases between. CDR1 is MGHRA and CDR2 is YSYEKL in the germline V gene. The CDR3 loop spans 14 amino acids.

This clonotype was counted ten times or more. In DNA form, the CDR3 reads TGTGCCAGCAGCCAGTGGGACAGCCCCTACGAGCAGTACTTC. Protein sequence: CASSQWDSPYEQYF. The rearrangement joins TRBV14 to TRBJ2-7; 7 bases agree with TRBD1. The CDR3 totals 14 residues. CDR1 is SGHDN, CDR2 FVKESK, per germline. The V gene end was trimmed by 3 bases and the J gene end by 2 bases; junction bases not matched to a gene: 4.

The rearrangement uses TRBV6-2 or TRBV6-3 and TRBJ2-3; D may be TRBD1 (6 bases). The CDR3 runs 14 residues. Germline V CDR1 and CDR2: MNHEY, SVGEGT. Between the trimmed V and J ends, which lost 0 bases and 10 bases, there was a span of 14 bases. The CDR3 DNA reads TGTGCCAGCAGTTACTCCCAGGGGTCAACCGCGCAGTATTTT. Amino acid sequence: CASSYSQGSTAQYF.

The V gene is TRBV4-1, the J gene TRBJ2-1; 9 positions agree with TRBD2. Germline V gene sequence: CDR1 MGHRA, CDR2 YSYEKL. The ends lost 3 bases at V and 6 bases at J; junction bases unmatched: 3. The CDR3 is 14 residues long. CDR3 amino acids: CASSQGLAPNEQFF. CDR3 DNA: TGCGCCAGCAGCCAGGGACTAGCACCCAATGAGCAGTTCTTC.

A remark on this clonotype: A read error may be the cause here, since a much bigger clone is one base away. The chain employs TRBV27 and TRBJ1-5; TRBD1 might be the D (6 bases). Germline CDR1 reads MNHEY; CDR2 reads SMNVEV (reference sequence). Trimming cost V 10 bases and J 6 bases, with 22 bases left between them. This CDR3 has 15 residues. Here the CDR3 DNA reads TGTGCCAACAGCTTACGGGGGGGCGAATTTCAGCCCCAGCATTTT. It is translated as CANSLRGGEFQPQHF.

This clonotype showed up just a few times. This chain uses TRBV20-1 with TRBJ1-2; 10 bases are shared with TRBD1. From germline, CDR1 is DFQATT and CDR2 SNEGSKA (reference sequence). There are 12 residues in the CDR3. V gave up 7 bases and J gave up 6 bases; unmatched junction bases: 5. The CDR3 DNA is TGCAGTGTAGACAGGGGGCCGGATGGCTACACCTTC. Its protein product is CSVDRGPDGYTF.

The chain carries TRBV29-1 and TRBJ1-3, with D possibly matching TRBD1 (6 bases). Germline V gene lookup returns CDR1 SQVTM and CDR2 ANQGSEA. The CDR3 is 11 amino acids. Trimming took 4 bases from V and 9 from J, leaving 10 bases between them. The CDR3, as DNA: TGCAGCGTTGTTTTAGGGGGCACCATATATTTT. Amino acid sequence: CSVVLGGTIYF.

There are a few counts of this clonotype. This chain uses TRBV7-9 with TRBJ2-5; a possible D gene is TRBD2 (5 bases). Per the germline V gene, CDR1 is SEHNR and CDR2 is FQNEAQ (reference sequence). V was cut by 1 base and J by 3 bases, with 12 bases left in between. This CDR3 contains 15 residues. The CDR3 spells CASSLVLAGKETQYF. The CDR3 coding sequence is TGTGCCAGCAGCTTAGTTCTAGCTGGAAAAGAGACCCAGTACTTC.

This clonotype was counted between two and nine times. This sequence joins TRBV24-1 and TRBJ2-2; 8 nucleotides line up with TRBD2. The CDR3 is made up of 17 amino acids. Looked up from germline, CDR1 is KGHDR and CDR2 is SFDVKD. Germline trimming cut 0 bases from V and 7 bases from J; bases unmatched to any gene: 9. In DNA, the CDR3 is TGTGCCACCAGTGATTTGCCCCAAGCGGGGGCGGTCGGGGAGCTGTTTTTT. Protein sequence: CATSDLPQAGAVGELFF.

This clonotype was detected only once. A much larger clone lies one base from this, so it may be a read error. The chain links TRBV7-8 to TRBJ2-2; D is perhaps TRBD2 (5 bases). Germline V gene lookup returns CDR1 SGHVS and CDR2 FQNEAQ. The CDR3 is 15 amino acids. CDR3 sequence: CASTSEDTNTGVLFF. CDR3 sequence (DNA): TGTGCCAGCACCTCGGAAGACACGAACACCGGGGTGCTGTTTTTT.

This clonotype has a count of ten or more. V usage is TRBV28 and J usage is TRBJ2-7; 8 positions agree with TRBD1. With 6 bases clipped from V and 3 bases from J, the junction kept 10 bases outside the gene matches. The germline V gene has CDR1 MDHEN and CDR2 SYDVKM. This CDR3 comprises 15 residues. The CDR3 nucleotides read TGTGCCAGCAGCCCCGGGACAGGCGGTTTCTACGAGCAGTACTTC. This codes for CASSPGTGGFYEQYF.